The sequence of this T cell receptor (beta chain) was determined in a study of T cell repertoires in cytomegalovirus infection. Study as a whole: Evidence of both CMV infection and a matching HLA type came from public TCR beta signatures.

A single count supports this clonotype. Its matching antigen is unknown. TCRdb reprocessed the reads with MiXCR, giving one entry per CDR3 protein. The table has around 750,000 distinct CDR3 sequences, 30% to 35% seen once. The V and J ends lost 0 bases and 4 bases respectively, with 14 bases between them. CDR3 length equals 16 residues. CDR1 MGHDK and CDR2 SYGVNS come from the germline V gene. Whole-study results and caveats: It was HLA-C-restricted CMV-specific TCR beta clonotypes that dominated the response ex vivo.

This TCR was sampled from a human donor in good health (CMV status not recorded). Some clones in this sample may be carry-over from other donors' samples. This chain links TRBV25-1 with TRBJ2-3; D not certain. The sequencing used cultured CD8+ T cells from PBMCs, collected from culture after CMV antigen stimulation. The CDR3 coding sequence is TGTGCCAGCAGTGAATATTTCGGGCTCCCTTCAGATACGCAGTATTTT. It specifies CASSEYFGLPSDTQYF.